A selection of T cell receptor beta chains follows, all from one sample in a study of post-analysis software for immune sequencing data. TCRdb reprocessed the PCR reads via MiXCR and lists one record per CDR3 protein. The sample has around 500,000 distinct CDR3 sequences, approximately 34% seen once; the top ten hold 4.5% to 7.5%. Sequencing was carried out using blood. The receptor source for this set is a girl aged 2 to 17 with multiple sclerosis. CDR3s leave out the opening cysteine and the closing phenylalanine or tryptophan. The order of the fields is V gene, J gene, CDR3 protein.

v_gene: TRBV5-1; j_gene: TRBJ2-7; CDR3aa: ATQAEGGGAAYEQY
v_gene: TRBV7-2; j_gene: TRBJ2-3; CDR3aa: ASSLTGGDTQY
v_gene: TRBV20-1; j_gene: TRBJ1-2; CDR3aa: SARPHGWANYGYT
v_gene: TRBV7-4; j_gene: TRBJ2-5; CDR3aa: ASSLVGLAKETQY
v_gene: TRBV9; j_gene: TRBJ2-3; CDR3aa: ASSVGSGVGTDTQY
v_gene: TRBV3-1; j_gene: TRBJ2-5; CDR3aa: ASSQVTGRRQETQY
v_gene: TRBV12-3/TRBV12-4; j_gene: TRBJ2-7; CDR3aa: ASSWTRSYEQY
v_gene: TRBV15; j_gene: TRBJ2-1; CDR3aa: ATSGGFEQF
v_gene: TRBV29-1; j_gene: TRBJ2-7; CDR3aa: RPGLNSYEQY
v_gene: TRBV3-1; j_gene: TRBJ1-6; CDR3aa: ASSRMDDSPLH
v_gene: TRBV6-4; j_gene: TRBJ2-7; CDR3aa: ASSKSYEQY
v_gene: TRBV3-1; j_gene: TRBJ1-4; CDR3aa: ASSARQVWTNEKLF
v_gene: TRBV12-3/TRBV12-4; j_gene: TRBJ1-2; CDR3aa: ASGHYGYT
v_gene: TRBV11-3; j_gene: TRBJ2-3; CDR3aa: ASSLIQGSSQY
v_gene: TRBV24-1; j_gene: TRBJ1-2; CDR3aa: ATSDSGTDLYGYT